The 9 T cell receptor beta chains listed next were all sequenced from one sample in a study of T cell repertoires in cytomegalovirus infection. MiXCR, applied by TCRdb to the reads, yields one record per CDR3 protein. The data show roughly 570,000 distinct CDR3 sequences, over 35% seen once. No antigen is known for these receptors. Here the sequenced sample was cultured PBMCs, taken from culture after CMV antigen stimulation. These receptors all come from a human donor in good health (CMV status not recorded). Some clones in this sample may be carry-over from other donors' samples.

This clonotype was seen a few times. This sequence joins TRBV4-1 and TRBJ1-4; unclear D gene. Germline values: CDR1 MGHRA, CDR2 YSYEKL. V lost 1 base to trimming and J lost 0 bases, with 6 bases between them. The CDR3 is 15 amino acids. The CDR3 reads CASSQGAATNEKLFF. In DNA, the CDR3 is TGCGCCAGCAGCCAAGGCGCAGCAACTAATGAAAAACTGTTTTTT.

V and J are TRBV20-1 and TRBJ2-7; a possible D gene is TRBD2 (6 bases). V was pared by 0 bases and J by 7 bases, with 13 bases between. Germline CDR1 is DFQATT and CDR2 is SNEGSKA (reference sequence). The CDR3 loop spans 13 amino acids. CDR3: CSARDLLGLEQYF. As DNA, the CDR3 is TGCAGTGCTAGAGATCTTCTAGGACTAGAGCAGTACTTC.

This clonotype was observed a few times. This chain joins TRBV20-1 and TRBJ2-3; either TRBD1 or TRBD2 may supply D (5 bases each). Germline assignment: CDR1 DFQATT and CDR2 SNEGSKA (reference sequence). The germline V and J ends were trimmed by 0 bases and 6 bases, with 13 bases remaining between them. The CDR3 runs to 14 residues. The CDR3 nucleotides are TGCAGTGCTAGAGATGACCCCTGGGGGGATACGCAGTATTTT. Protein: CSARDDPWGDTQYF.

This sequence joins TRBV7-9 and TRBJ1-4, with D possibly being TRBD1 (5 bases). V gave up 8 bases and J gave up 8 bases, with 15 bases separating them. Germline V gives CDR1 SEHNR, CDR2 FQNEAQ (reference sequence). The CDR3 is 13 residues long. CDR3 in amino acids: CASLRGPSEKLFF. The CDR3 DNA reads as TGTGCCAGCCTTCGGGGCCCCTCCGAAAAACTGTTTTTT.

In nucleotides, the CDR3 is TGTGCCAGCAAGGCGCCGCCTAATGAAAAACTGTTTTTT. The encoded protein is CASKAPPNEKLFF. The V gene is TRBV2, the J gene TRBJ1-4; D gene uncertain. V shed 7 bases and J shed 3 bases, with 9 bases lying between them. Germline-derived CDR1 and CDR2 are SNHLY and FYNNEI. The CDR3 is made up of 13 amino acids.

The chain combines TRBV6-1 with TRBJ2-1; TRBD1 might be the D (5 bases). V was shortened by 5 bases and J by 3 bases, with 11 bases between the two germline ends. Germline assignment: CDR1 MNHNS and CDR2 SASEGT. The CDR3 is 14 amino acids. The chain's CDR3 is CASSYPGLYNEQFF. In nucleotides, the CDR3 is TGTGCCAGCAGTTATCCAGGGCTCTACAATGAGCAGTTCTTC.

This clonotype was observed at least ten times. The CDR3 here is CASSLSRGLGEAFF. The CDR3 DNA follows: TGTGCCAGCAGCTTGTCACGGGGGCTAGGGGAAGCTTTCTTT. The chain uses TRBV7-2 and TRBJ1-1, with a weak D call TRBD1 (6 bases). The V end was cut by 3 bases, the J end by 8 bases, with 16 bases between. This CDR3 spans 14 amino acids. CDR1 is SGHTA, CDR2 FQGNSA, per germline.

V and J are TRBV6-2 or TRBV6-3 and TRBJ2-3, with 10 bases lining up with TRBD1. This CDR3 contains 16 residues. Germline lookup yields CDR1 MNHEY and CDR2 SVGEGT. With V trimmed by 0 bases and J by 6 bases, 6 bases remained unmatched. The CDR3: CASSYSRTGGADTQYF. The DNA of the CDR3 is TGTGCCAGCAGTTACTCCCGGACAGGGGGAGCCGATACGCAGTATTTT.

In this sample, this clonotype turned up a few times. CDR3 bases: TGTGCCAGCTCACCCTACGGCGAGGACGAGCAGTACTTC. Amino acids: CASSPYGEDEQYF. The chain has TRBV18 and TRBJ2-7, with D unresolved. Germline V gives CDR1 KGHSH, CDR2 LQKENI. V was pared by 3 bases and J by 5 bases, with 11 bases between. This CDR3 has 13 amino acids. Together with reference TRBV18 and TRBJ2-7, the CDR3 gives the full variable domain: NAGVMQNPRHLVRRRGQEARLRCSPMKGHSHVYWYRQLPEEGLKFMVYLQKENIIDESGMPKERFSAEFPKEGPSILRIQQVVRGDSAAYFCASSPYGEDEQYFGPGTRLTVT.